This T cell receptor (beta chain) stems from a study of OX40 agonist ivuxolimab in advanced cancers. Turning to the study itself: Dose-escalation cases comprised hepatocellular carcinoma, melanoma, renal cell or head and neck cancer. Those enrolled were about 80% male, with a mean age of around 60 years and ages from 23 to 79. Of the participants, roughly 40% had some prior anti-PD-1, anti-PD-L1 or anti-CTLA-4 therapy, which was allowed.

Assay: immunoSEQ multiplex PCR; the TCRdb copy retains only in-frame clones and omits some. The sample records more than 70,000 clones, approximately 91% being singletons. The CDR3 totals 11 residues. Per germline, CDR1 SNHLY and CDR2 FYNNEI. V gave up 7 bases and J gave up 4 bases, with 7 bases separating them. Study results and limitations: Low normalized clonal expansion also occurred in some nonresponding patients.

A word on this clone: Its antigen is still unknown.

The chain uses TRBV2 and TRBJ2-5; unclear D gene. This clonotype was sampled from an adult with an advanced solid tumor such as melanoma, head and neck, liver or kidney cancer. The sample here was CD4+ or CD8+ T cells sorted from blood, taken in a trial of the OX40 agonist ivuxolimab. This CDR3 reads CASKVLETQYF. CDR3 coding DNA: TGTGCCAGCAAGGTTTTAGAGACCCAGTACTTC.